This passage covers 27 T cell receptor beta chains from one sample sequenced in a study of cytotoxic CD8 clonotypes in ibrutinib-treated CLL. The table came from immunoSEQ multiplex PCR; TCRdb's copy has only in-frame clones and leaves some out. The sample gives roughly 180,000 clones, 72% of which show up once; roughly 13% is in the top ten. The sequencing here drew on PBMCs, taken after 24 months of ibrutinib treatment. The receptors stem from a human donor with chronic lymphocytic leukemia.

The V gene is TRBV5-6, the J gene TRBJ2-7; 7 bases are shared with TRBD1. This CDR3 has 14 amino acids. The germline V gene has CDR1 SGHDT and CDR2 YYEEEE. The V gene end was trimmed by 1 base and the J gene end by 3 bases; junction bases not matched to a gene: 4. The CDR3: CASSLSGQYYEQYF. CDR3 bases: TGTGCCAGCAGCTTGTCGGGACAGTACTACGAGCAGTACTTC.

This clone occurred a few times. The rearrangement joins TRBV19 to TRBJ1-5; D remains ambiguous. CDR1 and CDR2 (germline): LNHDA, SQIVND (reference sequence). The germline V and J ends were trimmed by 3 bases and 1 base, with 16 bases remaining between them. The CDR3 is 17 residues long. CDR3 loop: CASSIIRGGFSNQPQHF. For the CDR3, the DNA is TGTGCCAGTAGTATTATTAGAGGAGGGTTCAGCAATCAGCCCCAGCATTTT.

Regarding this clone: Additional DNA sequences in this sample encode the identical CDR3. J is TRBJ2-7 and V is TRBV7-8; 8 bases match TRBD2. The CDR3 totals 15 residues. Looked up from germline, CDR1 is SGHVS and CDR2 is FQNEAQ. V shed 1 base, J shed 1 base, and the junction held 3 bases outside the gene matches. The CDR3 nucleotides are TGTGCCAGCAGCTTAGTAACTAGCGGTTCCTACGAGCAGTACTTC. Translated, it gives CASSLVTSGSYEQYF. The whole variable domain, remainder taken from reference TRBV7-8 and TRBJ2-7, is GAGVSQSPRYKVAKRGQDVALRCDPISGHVSLFWYQQALGQGPEFLTYFQNEAQLDKSGLPSDRFFAERPEGSVSTLKIQRTQQEDSAVYLCASSLVTSGSYEQYFGPGTRLTVT.

The V gene is TRBV10-3, the J gene TRBJ2-3; D gene ambiguous. This CDR3 region has 13 residues. Deletions cut 3 bases from V and 5 bases from J, with 9 bases between. Germline CDR1 reads ENHRY; CDR2 reads SYGVKD. The CDR3 nucleotides are TGTGCCATCAGTGATTACGAGAAAGATACGCAGTATTTT. Translating gives CAISDYEKDTQYF.

This clone was seen once. This chain uses TRBV27 with TRBJ1-5; D uncertain. The CDR3 is 17 amino acids. Germline loops: CDR1 MNHEY, CDR2 SMNVEV (reference sequence). V gave up 2 bases and J gave up 0 bases, with 14 bases separating them. The CDR3 DNA sequence: TGTGCCAGCAGTTTACGTATCGGGAGTTATAGCAATCAGCCCCAGCATTTT. The encoded protein is CASSLRIGSYSNQPQHF.

This rearrangement joins TRBV9 to TRBJ2-3, with a tentative D call TRBD1 (6 bases). V was pared by 1 base and J by 6 bases, with 12 bases between. This CDR3 spans 14 amino acids. Per germline, CDR1 SGDLS and CDR2 YYNGEE. The CDR3 coding sequence is TGTGCCAGCAGCGTACAGGGGCGTTTGGATACGCAGTATTTT. Its protein product is CASSVQGRLDTQYF.

J is TRBJ2-1 and V is TRBV10-3; D unresolved. The V and J ends lost 8 bases and 7 bases respectively, with 12 bases between them. In germline, CDR1 is ENHRY, CDR2 SYGVKD. The length of the CDR3 is 12 residues. CDR3 sequence: CAISPLANEQFF. As DNA, the CDR3 is TGTGCCATCTCACCCCTGGCTAATGAGCAGTTCTTC.

The table lists this clone with a count of one. V gene TRBV7-8 combines with J gene TRBJ2-3; TRBD2 might be the D (6 bases). The germline V and J ends were trimmed by 4 bases and 4 bases, with 21 bases remaining between them. The CDR3 runs to 17 residues. Germline V CDR1 and CDR2: SGHVS, FQNEAQ. The CDR3 nucleotides read TGTGCCAGCAGCTCGACGAACCGGGACTTTGGAGCAGATACGCAGTATTTT. Protein sequence: CASSSTNRDFGADTQYF.

This sequence joins TRBV30 and TRBJ2-7; D is ambiguous. This CDR3 is 11 amino acids long. The V gene lost 2 bases and the J gene lost 6 bases, with 8 bases spanning the gap. Germline V gene lookup returns CDR1 GTSNPN and CDR2 SVGIG (reference sequence). The CDR3 DNA is TGTGCCTGGAGTCAAGATTCCGAGCAGTACTTC. It yields the protein CAWSQDSEQYF.

CDR3 sequence: CASSYGPREQYF. CDR3 sequence (DNA): TGTGCCAGCAGTTACGGGCCGAGGGAGCAGTACTTC. This chain links TRBV6-5 with TRBJ2-7; no clear D. This CDR3 has 12 amino acids. V was shortened by 2 bases and J by 7 bases, with 9 bases between the two germline ends. Per germline, CDR1 MNHEY and CDR2 SVGAGI.

The chain links TRBV29-1 to TRBJ2-7, with TRBD1 identical over 9 bases. V gave up 5 bases and J gave up 4 bases; unmatched junction bases: 6. Germline CDR1 reads SQVTM; CDR2 reads ANQGSEA. The CDR3 sequence is 13 residues long. The chain's CDR3 is CSVMGQGKYEQYF. The CDR3 coding sequence is TGCAGCGTTATGGGACAGGGAAAATACGAGCAGTACTTC.

The chain links TRBV7-6 to TRBJ2-1, with 9 bases lining up with TRBD2. V shed 5 bases and J 10 bases; nucleotides not matched to a gene: 6. CDR1 is SGHVS and CDR2 is FNYEAQ in the germline V gene. The CDR3 has 13 amino acids. CDR3 region: CASSGAGGGEQFF. Here the CDR3 DNA reads TGTGCCAGCAGCGGAGCGGGAGGCGGGGAGCAGTTCTTC.

This clone was picked up one time. This sequence joins TRBV5-4 and TRBJ2-7; 11 nucleotides match TRBD2. CDR3 length: 17 residues. Per the germline V gene, CDR1 is SGHNT and CDR2 is YYREEE (reference sequence). Trimming at V came to 0 bases and at J to 2 bases, leaving 7 bases not matched to a gene. CDR3 residues: CASSLGMSGLAAYEQYF. In DNA form, the CDR3 reads TGTGCCAGCAGCTTGGGGATGTCGGGACTAGCGGCCTACGAGCAGTACTTC.

The chain links TRBV10-2 to TRBJ2-7; 8 bases fit TRBD2. Per the germline V gene, CDR1 is WSHSY and CDR2 is SAAADI. Losses at the gene ends were 5 bases for V and 2 bases for J; bases not matched to a gene: 8. The CDR3 length is 15 residues. DNA of the CDR3: TGCGCCAGCAGTTTGCCGGGACTAGAGGCCTACGAGCAGTACTTC. The encoded protein is CASSLPGLEAYEQYF.

This clone has more than one count but fewer than ten. The rearrangement links TRBV28 to TRBJ1-2, with 9 bases that match TRBD1. CDR1 and CDR2 (germline): MDHEN, SYDVKM. J was trimmed by 4 bases and V by 6 bases; bases with no gene match: 6. The CDR3 is made up of 14 amino acids. The CDR3 sequence is CASRTTGGTYGYTF. For the CDR3, the DNA is TGTGCCAGCAGGACAACAGGGGGCACCTATGGCTACACCTTC.

J is TRBJ2-3 and V is TRBV5-1; TRBD2 agrees at 11 bases. Germline V lookup: CDR1 SGHRS, CDR2 YFSETQ. This CDR3 contains 15 residues. After removal of 1 base from V and 9 bases from J, the junction contained 7 bases not matched to a gene. The CDR3 nucleotides are TGCGCCAGCAGCTTGAGGCTAGCGGGAGGCCACACGCAGTATTTT. Protein product: CASSLRLAGGHTQYF.

The rearrangement links TRBV11-2 to TRBJ1-2, with D uncertain. The CDR3 extends over 14 amino acids. Trimming removed 5 bases at V and 3 bases at J, with 13 bases between. CDR1 SGHAT and CDR2 FQNNGV come from the germline V gene. The CDR3 spells CASSPDDLDYGYTF. The CDR3 region has the DNA TGTGCCAGCAGCCCAGACGACCTGGACTATGGCTACACCTTC. Full variable domain (rest looked up from reference TRBV11-2 and TRBJ1-2): EAGVAQSPRYKIIEKRQSVAFWCNPISGHATLYWYQQILGQGPKLLIQFQNNGVVDDSQLPKDRFSAERLKGVDSTLKIQPAKLEDSAVYLCASSPDDLDYGYTFGSGTRLTVV.

The chain carries TRBV11-2 and TRBJ2-1; D remains unclear. The CDR3 spans 12 residues. The V and J ends lost 6 bases and 4 bases respectively, with 7 bases between them. Germline lookup yields CDR1 SGHAT and CDR2 FQNNGV. This CDR3 reads CASSPQYNEQFF. The CDR3 DNA follows: TGTGCCAGCAGTCCACAATACAATGAGCAGTTCTTC. Combining the CDR3 with reference TRBV11-2 and TRBJ2-1 gives the whole variable domain EAGVAQSPRYKIIEKRQSVAFWCNPISGHATLYWYQQILGQGPKLLIQFQNNGVVDDSQLPKDRFSAERLKGVDSTLKIQPAKLEDSAVYLCASSPQYNEQFFGPGTRLTVL.

This sequence joins TRBV14 and TRBJ1-2, with D unresolved. Trimming shortened V by 0 bases and J by 5 bases, and 7 bases separated the two germline ends. The germline V gene has CDR1 SGHDN and CDR2 FVKESK. The CDR3 runs 13 residues. CDR3 protein: CASSQEVLYGYTF. CDR3 in DNA: TGTGCCAGCAGCCAAGAGGTGCTTTATGGCTACACCTTC.

The chain is built from TRBV10-3 and TRBJ2-5; 7 positions match TRBD1. V lost 2 bases and J lost 0; bases outside the gene matches: 3. The germline CDR1 and CDR2 sequences are ENHRY and SYGVKD. This CDR3 spans 15 amino acids. The CDR3 reads CAISEGTDYQETQYF. CDR3 coding DNA: TGTGCCATCAGTGAGGGGACAGACTACCAAGAGACCCAGTACTTC.

The chain combines TRBV10-3 with TRBJ2-7, with TRBD2 as a possible D gene (5 bases). V was cut by 2 bases and J by 0 bases, with 8 bases left in between. Germline CDR1 and CDR2: ENHRY and SYGVKD. This CDR3 comprises 14 residues. The DNA for the CDR3 is TGTGCCATCAGTGAGCGGGGATCCTCCTACGAGCAGTACTTC. Translation: CAISERGSSYEQYF.

This clone was counted a few times. The chain employs TRBV15 and TRBJ2-1; TRBD2 is a possible D gene (5 bases). CDR3 length equals 13 residues. CDR1 is LNHNV and CDR2 is YYDKDF in the germline V gene (reference sequence). With 7 bases removed from V and 0 bases from J, the gap between germline ends came to 7 bases. The CDR3 protein is CATNRGSYNEQFF. CDR3 coding DNA: TGTGCCACCAACCGGGGCTCCTACAATGAGCAGTTCTTC.

V gene TRBV29-1 combines with J gene TRBJ2-7; D remains ambiguous. With 7 bases removed from V and 5 bases from J, the gap between germline ends came to 12 bases. Germline V gene lookup returns CDR1 SQVTM and CDR2 ANQGSEA. The CDR3 has 11 residues. The CDR3 protein is CSAGQNHEQYF. CDR3 sequence (DNA): TGCAGCGCTGGCCAAAACCACGAGCAGTACTTC.

This chain connects TRBV11-1 to TRBJ2-5; possibly TRBD1 for D (5 bases). V was trimmed by 3 bases and J by 2 bases, leaving 10 bases between them. Germline CDR1 and CDR2: SGHAT and FQDESV (reference sequence). This CDR3 contains 14 residues. CDR3 in amino acids: CASSLSPGQETQYF. CDR3 bases: TGTGCCAGCAGCTTGTCCCCAGGGCAAGAGACCCAGTACTTC.

This clone came up a few times. The J gene is TRBJ1-2, the V gene TRBV7-8; D uncertain. V dropped 5 bases and J dropped 3 bases, with 13 bases sitting between them. The CDR3 extends over 14 amino acids. Germline V gene data show CDR1 as SGHVS and CDR2 as FQNEAQ. The CDR3 DNA follows: TGTGCCAGCAGCCCCCACACAGCCTACTATGGCTACACCTTC. It yields the protein CASSPHTAYYGYTF. Complete variable domain (other parts from reference TRBV7-8 and TRBJ1-2): GAGVSQSPRYKVAKRGQDVALRCDPISGHVSLFWYQQALGQGPEFLTYFQNEAQLDKSGLPSDRFFAERPEGSVSTLKIQRTQQEDSAVYLCASSPHTAYYGYTFGSGTRLTVV.

This clone was seen ten or more times. The V call is TRBV5-4, the J call TRBJ2-1, with D maybe TRBD2 (5 bases). Between the trimmed V and J ends, which lost 4 bases and 10 bases, there was a span of 15 bases. The germline V gene has CDR1 SGHNT and CDR2 YYREEE (reference sequence). The CDR3 has 13 residues. CDR3 residues: CASSPGGAAEQFF. CDR3 in DNA: TGTGCCAGCAGCCCCGGCGGAGCGGCAGAGCAGTTCTTC.

This clone was observed a handful of times. V usage is TRBV11-1 and J usage is TRBJ1-1, with TRBD1 as a possible D gene (6 bases). V was shortened by 1 base and J by 2 bases, with 8 bases between the two germline ends. Germline CDR1 and CDR2: SGHAT and FQDESV (reference sequence). This CDR3 has 14 amino acids. Here the CDR3 reads CASSLVGGNTEAFF. As DNA, the CDR3 is TGTGCCAGCAGCTTAGTAGGGGGAAACACTGAAGCTTTCTTT.